This entry lists 21 T cell receptor beta chains sequenced from one sample in a study of technical replicates of blood from a handful of donors. The table came from immunoSEQ multiplex PCR; TCRdb's copy has only in-frame clones and leaves some out. The table includes around 70,000 clones, approximately 95% detected once. The sample comprised T cells isolated from PBMCs. The receptors were gathered from a human donor in good health.

The V call is TRBV5-1, the J call TRBJ2-3; tentative D call: TRBD2 (6 bases). V lost 5 bases to trimming and J lost 0 bases, with 16 bases between them. Looked up from germline, CDR1 is SGHRS and CDR2 is YFSETQ. There are 16 residues in the CDR3. CDR3 nucleotides: TGCGCCAGCAGTAACCAGCGGGTCTCTAGCACAGATACGCAGTATTTT. It specifies CASSNQRVSSTDTQYF.

The chain couples TRBV5-6 to TRBJ2-5; D not resolved. CDR3 size: 11 residues. The V gene's germline CDR1 is SGHDT and CDR2 YYEEEE. V lost 4 bases to trimming and J lost 4 bases, with 5 bases between them. CDR3 sequence (DNA): TGTGCCAGCAGCACTCTAGAGACCCAGTACTTC. Its translation: CASSTLETQYF.

V gene TRBV9 combines with J gene TRBJ2-2; D is possibly TRBD1 (6 bases). Germline-derived CDR1 and CDR2 are SGDLS and YYNGEE. V was pared by 3 bases and J by 5 bases, with 11 bases between. CDR3 size: 14 residues. The CDR3 bases are TGTGCCAGCAGCGGGACAGTCAGAACCGGGGAGCTGTTTTTT. Protein sequence: CASSGTVRTGELFF.

The chain has TRBV18 and TRBJ1-1; D not resolved. The CDR3 totals 13 residues. Germline loops: CDR1 KGHSH, CDR2 LQKENI. Deletions cut 5 bases from V and 0 bases from J, with 7 bases between. The CDR3 nucleotides are TGTGCCAGCTCAGGAGGAATGAACACTGAAGCTTTCTTT. As protein: CASSGGMNTEAFF.

The gene calls are TRBV28 and TRBJ1-5; TRBD1 is a possible D gene (5 bases). In germline, CDR1 is MDHEN, CDR2 SYDVKM. V was clipped by 1 base and J by 6 bases, with 16 bases between them. This CDR3 spans 16 amino acids. CDR3 in amino acids: CASSLSLGGGFQPQHF. In DNA, the CDR3 is TGTGCCAGCAGTTTATCCCTCGGGGGGGGGTTTCAGCCCCAGCATTTT.

J is TRBJ2-2 and V is TRBV7-2; 13 bases are a match to TRBD2. CDR3 size: 15 residues. V gave up 4 bases and J gave up 7 bases; unmatched junction bases: 3. Looked up from germline, CDR1 is SGHTA and CDR2 is FQGNSA. CDR3 loop: CASSSGLAGFGELFF. As DNA, the CDR3 is TGTGCCAGCAGCTCGGGACTAGCGGGGTTCGGGGAGCTGTTTTTT.

CDR3 amino acids: CASSGGGWGRDFDEQYF. CDR3 nucleotides: TGTGCCAGCAGCGGGGGAGGCTGGGGCCGAGATTTTGACGAGCAGTACTTC. The V call is TRBV7-8, the J call TRBJ2-7; D might be TRBD2 (6 bases). The CDR3 has 17 amino acids. Germline V CDR1 and CDR2: SGHVS, FQNEAQ. Trimming stripped 5 bases from V and 5 bases from J, with 25 bases between.

V and J are TRBV25-1 and TRBJ1-2; 9 bases match TRBD1. This CDR3 contains 15 residues. Germline-derived CDR1 and CDR2 are MGHDK and SYGVNS. The V and J ends lost 6 bases and 0 bases, in that order; junction bases with no gene match: 5. The CDR3, as DNA: TGTGCCAGCAGCTCGAACAGGGGGCCTAACTATGGCTACACCTTC. Translating it yields CASSSNRGPNYGYTF.

The chain uses TRBV7-9 and TRBJ1-2; 11 bases line up with TRBD1. This CDR3 is 15 amino acids long. Germline CDR1 SEHNR, CDR2 FQNEAQ (reference sequence). Unmatched junction bases numbered 2, after V lost 1 base and J lost 4 bases. Here the CDR3 reads CASSLGGTGGYGYTF. In nucleotides, the CDR3 is TGTGCCAGCAGCTTAGGCGGGACAGGGGGCTATGGCTACACCTTC.

The chain carries TRBV11-3 and TRBJ2-1; D is unclear. Germline CDR1 and CDR2: SGHNT and YENEEA. Trimming pared 5 bases from V and 7 bases from J, leaving 6 bases between. The CDR3 has 11 amino acids. The CDR3 sequence is CASSQNNEQFF. Written as DNA, the CDR3 is TGTGCCAGCAGCCAGAATAATGAGCAGTTCTTC. Full variable domain (remainder filled in from reference TRBV11-3 and TRBJ2-1): EAGVVQSPRYKIIEKKQPVAFWCNPISGHNTLYWYLQNLGQGPELLIRYENEEAVDDSQLPKDRFSAERLKGVDSTLKIQPAELGDSAVYLCASSQNNEQFFGPGTRLTVL.

This clone is a singleton in its sample. The chain employs TRBV29-1 and TRBJ1-3, with 7 bases matching TRBD1. V shed 7 bases and J 4 bases; nucleotides not matched to a gene: 4. Germline CDR1 reads SQVTM; CDR2 reads ANQGSEA. The CDR3 has 12 residues. The CDR3 reads CSGRQGGNTIYF. The CDR3 DNA sequence: TGCAGCGGCAGACAGGGAGGAAACACCATATATTTT. The whole variable domain, remainder taken from reference TRBV29-1 and TRBJ1-3, is SAVISQKPSRDICQRGTSLTIQCQVDSQVTMMFWYRQQPGQSLTLIATANQGSEATYESGFVIDKFPISRPNLTFSTLTVSNMSPEDSSIYLCSGRQGGNTIYFGEGSWLTVV.

This clone came up once. J is TRBJ2-5 and V is TRBV7-9, with 11 bases that match TRBD1. The CDR3 runs to 14 residues. The V gene end was trimmed by 5 bases and the J gene end by 5 bases; junction bases not matched to a gene: 4. Per the germline V gene, CDR1 is SEHNR and CDR2 is FQNEAQ (reference sequence). The CDR3 DNA sequence: TGTGCCAGCAGCCCTGGACAGGGGGCGGAGACCCAGTACTTC. Its translation: CASSPGQGAETQYF.

The chain joins TRBV19 to TRBJ2-1; 9 bases agree with TRBD1. Unmatched junction bases numbered 3, after V lost 3 bases and J lost 3 bases. Germline values: CDR1 LNHDA, CDR2 SQIVND (reference sequence). The CDR3 consists of 15 residues. The CDR3 DNA sequence: TGTGCCAGTAGTATGGACAGGGGAGGCTACAATGAGCAGTTCTTC. Protein: CASSMDRGGYNEQFF.

This chain connects TRBV6-5 to TRBJ1-3, with D tentatively TRBD1 (5 bases). The CDR3 sequence is 14 residues long. CDR1 and CDR2 (germline): MNHEY, SVGAGI. Trimming took off 5 bases at V and 4 bases at J, with 12 bases between the two ends. The CDR3 spells CASSDSPGGNTIYF. The DNA of the CDR3 is TGTGCCAGCAGTGATTCCCCAGGGGGAAACACCATATATTTT.

The chain employs TRBV6-1 and TRBJ2-1; 10 bases align to TRBD2. The CDR3 has 19 amino acids. Per germline, CDR1 MNHNS and CDR2 SASEGT. J was trimmed by 3 bases and V by 3 bases; bases with no gene match: 14. The CDR3 nucleotides are TGTGCCAGCAGTGAGGGGGCTAGCGGGAGCTTCGTCGGCTACAATGAGCAGTTCTTC. It translates to CASSEGASGSFVGYNEQFF.

The rearrangement links TRBV28 to TRBJ2-2; TRBD2 aligns across 11 bases. V trimming: 11 bases; J trimming: 7 bases; junction bases outside the gene matches: 15. Germline values: CDR1 MDHEN, CDR2 SYDVKM. The length of the CDR3 is 16 residues. This CDR3 reads CAVSSLAGGLYGELFF. For the CDR3, the DNA is TGTGCCGTATCTTCTTTAGCGGGAGGGCTATACGGGGAGCTGTTTTTT.

This clone was detected once. The genes are TRBV18 and TRBJ2-3, with TRBD2 matching 7 bases. The V segment lost 0 bases and the J segment 2 bases; nucleotides outside the gene matches: 5. Germline V gene sequence: CDR1 KGHSH, CDR2 LQKENI. The CDR3 length is 16 residues. CDR3: CASSPPTGGITDTQYF. As DNA, the CDR3 is TGTGCCAGCTCACCACCTACCGGGGGGATCACAGATACGCAGTATTTT.

The CDR3 loop is CASTELTYNEQFF. In DNA form, the CDR3 reads TGTGCCAGCACGGAGTTGACCTACAATGAGCAGTTCTTC. This chain uses TRBV28 with TRBJ2-1; D is undetermined. Trimming removed 7 bases from V and 2 bases from J, with 9 bases in between. Germline loops: CDR1 MDHEN, CDR2 SYDVKM. There are 13 residues in the CDR3.

This clone was seen just once. The V and J genes are TRBV27 and TRBJ2-7; 16 bases agree with TRBD2. V trimming: 6 bases; J trimming: 6 bases; junction bases outside the gene matches: 5. From germline, CDR1 is MNHEY and CDR2 SMNVEV (reference sequence). The CDR3 consists of 15 residues. The CDR3 protein is CASSLGLAGGREQYF. The CDR3 DNA is TGTGCCAGCAGCCTGGGACTAGCGGGAGGGCGCGAGCAGTACTTC.

The V gene is TRBV12-2, the J gene TRBJ1-5; TRBD1 is the table's D call and was not checked against the DNA. TRBV12-2 is a listed pseudogene. The CDR3 consists of 14 residues. The CDR3 protein is CASRLSGGNQPQHF. CDR3 bases: TGTGCAAGTCGCTTGTCAGGGGGTAATCAGCCCCAGCATTTT.

The V gene is TRBV5-1, the J gene TRBJ1-2, with 10 bases aligning to TRBD1. The CDR3 is 13 amino acids. Germline assignment: CDR1 SGHRS and CDR2 YFSETQ. V lost 4 bases and J lost 10; bases outside the gene matches: 7. This CDR3 reads CASSPGDRGIYTF. CDR3 in DNA: TGCGCCAGCAGCCCAGGGGACAGGGGAATCTACACCTTC.